The 19 T cell receptor beta chains in this list originate from one sample, sequenced in a study of Ad26.COV2.S vaccination and SARS-CoV-2 variants. The treatment is: some 19 received Ad26.COV2.S at low or high dose, single or two shots; roughly five received placebo; per-sample allocation not given. Repertoires come from day 63 after the first vaccine or placebo injection. Clones were sequenced by immunoSEQ multiplex PCR, and TCRdb holds only the in-frame ones, with some missing. Of 380,000 or so clones in the sample, roughly 80% were seen once. The material was peripheral blood, obtained in a trial of Ad26.COV2.S vaccine versus placebo. These receptors were collected from a person aged 18-60 years who received the Ad26.COV2.S COVID-19 vaccine or a placebo.

J is TRBJ2-7 and V is TRBV15; D uncertain. This CDR3 has 14 residues. V was trimmed by 8 bases and J by 0 bases, leaving 14 bases between them. Germline lookup yields CDR1 LNHNV and CDR2 YYDKDF (reference sequence). CDR3 coding DNA: TGTGCCACCGGGGTAGGGCCCAGCTCCTACGAGCAGTACTTC. Its protein product is CATGVGPSSYEQYF.

This chain links TRBV6-2 or TRBV6-3 with TRBJ1-1, with D hard to call. V was cut by 0 bases and J by 0 bases, with 11 bases left in between. From germline, CDR1 is MNHEY and CDR2 SVGEGT. There are 16 residues in the CDR3. CDR3: CASSYSLTEMNTEAFF. The CDR3, as DNA: TGTGCCAGCAGTTACTCCTTAACAGAAATGAACACTGAAGCTTTCTTT.

CDR3 coding DNA: TGTGCCACCAGCGCGGGCGACTATGGCTACACCTTC. It is translated as CATSAGDYGYTF. This chain connects TRBV15 to TRBJ1-2; D call uncertain. The CDR3 runs to 12 residues. The germline CDR1 and CDR2 sequences are LNHNV and YYDKDF (reference sequence). Between the trimmed V and J ends, which lost 5 bases and 3 bases, there was a span of 7 bases.

V is TRBV5-1 and J is TRBJ1-2; D is unresolved. V was shortened by 1 base and J by 4 bases, with 17 bases between the two germline ends. Looked up from germline, CDR1 is SGHRS and CDR2 is YFSETQ. The CDR3 is 16 residues long. CDR3 protein: CASSLRPPSGVYGYTF. The CDR3 coding sequence is TGCGCCAGCAGCTTGAGGCCGCCATCTGGGGTCTATGGCTACACCTTC.

The chain has TRBV6-5 and TRBJ1-1; D might be TRBD1 (6 bases). The germline gives CDR1 MNHEY, CDR2 SVGAGI. The CDR3 consists of 14 residues. Trimming took 6 bases from V and 8 from J, leaving 19 bases between them. CDR3 nucleotide sequence: TGTGCCAGCAGCTTAACAGGGCTCGGCAAGGAAGCTTTCTTT. Translating it yields CASSLTGLGKEAFF.

In DNA form, the CDR3 reads TGTGCCAGCAGCTTAGAGGGGGGAGATGAGCAGTTCTTC. The encoded protein is CASSLEGGDEQFF. The rearrangement uses TRBV11-3 and TRBJ2-1; a possible D gene is TRBD2 (6 bases). This CDR3 comprises 13 residues. Germline-derived CDR1 and CDR2 are SGHNT and YENEEA. Trimming left V 0 bases short and J 8 bases short, with 8 bases between.

This clone came up many times. The chain combines TRBV7-9 with TRBJ2-6; tentatively, D is TRBD1 (7 bases). Trimming cost V 5 bases and J 1 base, with 18 bases left between them. CDR1 SEHNR and CDR2 FQNEAQ come from the germline V gene (reference sequence). The CDR3 is 18 residues long. DNA for the CDR3: TGTGCCAGCAGCCGTAGACAGGGAGGTTCTTCTGGGGCCAACGTCCTGACTTTC. Its translation is CASSRRQGGSSGANVLTF.

The V call is TRBV6-1, the J call TRBJ1-6, with D uncertain. CDR3 length equals 14 residues. Trimming removed 1 base at V and 4 bases at J, with 5 bases between. CDR1 and CDR2 (germline): MNHNS, SASEGT. The CDR3 here is CASSEVRYNSPLHF. The CDR3 DNA follows: TGTGCCAGCAGTGAAGTTAGGTATAATTCACCCCTCCACTTT.

V gene TRBV4-1 combines with J gene TRBJ2-3, with D possibly matching TRBD2 (6 bases). Deletions cut 0 bases from V and 4 bases from J, with 11 bases between. Germline CDR1 and CDR2: MGHRA and YSYEKL. The CDR3 is 15 amino acids. The CDR3 region is CASSQDWRDPDTQYF. The CDR3 bases are TGCGCCAGCAGCCAAGATTGGAGGGATCCAGATACGCAGTATTTT.

The V gene is TRBV19, the J gene TRBJ2-5; 10 nucleotides line up with TRBD2. Trimming cost V 8 bases and J 7 bases; bases outside gene matches: 10. Germline V CDR1 and CDR2: LNHDA, SQIVND (reference sequence). The CDR3 is 14 amino acids. The CDR3 loop is CASGTSGEGWTQYF. The CDR3 DNA is TGTGCCAGTGGTACTAGCGGGGAGGGGTGGACCCAGTACTTC.

This clone has only a few counts. The chain combines TRBV24-1 with TRBJ1-1; the D gene is possibly TRBD1 (6 bases). The CDR3 contains 15 residues. Germline V gene lookup returns CDR1 KGHDR and CDR2 SFDVKD. Trimming shortened V by 5 bases and J by 4 bases, and 16 bases separated the two germline ends. The CDR3, as DNA: TGTGCCACCAGTGGGACTCAGGGGAAAGCCACTGAAGCTTTCTTT. It yields the protein CATSGTQGKATEAFF.

This clone was detected only a few times. V and J are TRBV7-9 and TRBJ2-7, with 7 bases that match TRBD1. Germline V gene sequence: CDR1 SEHNR, CDR2 FQNEAQ (reference sequence). CDR3 length: 12 residues. The V segment lost 5 bases and the J segment 6 bases; nucleotides outside the gene matches: 4. The CDR3 reads CASSPTGFEQYF. The DNA for the CDR3 is TGTGCCAGCAGCCCGACAGGGTTCGAGCAGTACTTC.

This rearrangement joins TRBV20-1 to TRBJ1-6; D uncertain. This CDR3 region has 11 residues. V was pared by 0 bases and J by 14 bases, with 8 bases between. Looked up from germline, CDR1 is DFQATT and CDR2 is SNEGSKA (reference sequence). The CDR3, as DNA: TGCAGTGCTAGAGATCTTTCCTCCCTCCACTTT. It translates to CSARDLSSLHF.

This chain links TRBV5-4 with TRBJ2-1, with 13 bases lining up with TRBD2. V shed 1 base and J 8 bases; nucleotides not matched to a gene: 12. CDR3 length: 18 amino acids. Germline CDR1 is SGHNT and CDR2 is YYREEE (reference sequence). In nucleotides, the CDR3 is TGTGCCAGCAGCTTGTCCCGGACTAGCGGGAGCCAGGTGGATGAGCAGTTCTTC. It codes for CASSLSRTSGSQVDEQFF.

This clone has a handful of counts. This rearrangement joins TRBV11-3 to TRBJ1-3, with unresolved D. Germline V gene data show CDR1 as SGHNT and CDR2 as YENEEA. The CDR3 extends over 13 amino acids. Trimming cost V 3 bases and J 4 bases, with 7 bases left between them. CDR3 region: CASSFSLGNTIYF. CDR3 bases: TGTGCCAGCAGCTTTTCTCTCGGAAACACCATATATTTT. The whole variable domain, remainder taken from reference TRBV11-3 and TRBJ1-3, is EAGVVQSPRYKIIEKKQPVAFWCNPISGHNTLYWYLQNLGQGPELLIRYENEEAVDDSQLPKDRFSAERLKGVDSTLKIQPAELGDSAVYLCASSFSLGNTIYFGEGSWLTVV.

V is TRBV9 and J is TRBJ2-7, with D uncertain. Trimming pared 0 bases from V and 4 bases from J, leaving 8 bases between. This CDR3 contains 13 residues. The V gene's germline CDR1 is SGDLS and CDR2 YYNGEE. CDR3 sequence: CASSVGMGYEQYF. CDR3 nucleotides: TGTGCCAGCAGCGTAGGGATGGGATACGAGCAGTACTTC.

This clone was counted ten times or more. The genes are TRBV5-1 and TRBJ2-3; TRBD2 is a possible D gene (5 bases). Per germline, CDR1 SGHRS and CDR2 YFSETQ. V was shortened by 6 bases and J by 7 bases, with 15 bases between the two germline ends. The CDR3 covers 13 residues. The CDR3 DNA is TGCGCCAGCAATCAATTGGACTCTCATACGCAGTATTTT. Its protein is CASNQLDSHTQYF.

This chain joins TRBV25-1 and TRBJ1-5; no reliable D call. The CDR3 loop spans 13 amino acids. In germline, CDR1 is MGHDK, CDR2 SYGVNS. Between the trimmed V and J ends, which lost 4 bases and 5 bases, there was a span of 9 bases. The CDR3, as DNA: TGTGCCAGCAGTGCCGTGATGGATCAGCCCCAGCATTTT. The encoded protein is CASSAVMDQPQHF.

This sequence joins TRBV28 and TRBJ1-5; D unclear. Germline-derived CDR1 and CDR2 are MDHEN and SYDVKM. Trimming cost V 3 bases and J 5 bases, with 8 bases left between them. This CDR3 spans 13 amino acids. CDR3 bases: TGTGCCAGCAGTTTGATCCCGGATCAGCCCCAGCATTTT. Translated: CASSLIPDQPQHF. The whole variable domain, remainder taken from reference TRBV28 and TRBJ1-5, is DVKVTQSSRYLVKRTGEKVFLECVQDMDHENMFWYRQDPGLGLRLIYFSYDVKMKEKGDIPEGYSVSREKKERFSLILESASTNQTSMYLCASSLIPDQPQHFGDGTRLSIL.